Sequencing of this TCR beta chain was carried out in a study of blood T cell repertoires in COVID-19. Study-wide context: Spain, Italy and the United States supplied samples that represented acute and convalescent COVID-19. PBMCs, B-cell-depleted T cells, or T cells were the source of the cDNA or gDNA that made up the material.

In the source study's methods: Nucleated cell number was recorded as an estimate derived from reference gene primer amplification. Libraries were prepared by immunoSEQ multiplex PCR; TCRdb keeps only in-frame clonotypes and omits some of them. Clone size and the V and J calls come from that table; the DNA yielded D and trimming. This sample has 97,000 or so clones, with 60% to 80% found just once. The CDR3 is 14 amino acids. Germline V gene lookup returns CDR1 SGHNT and CDR2 YYREEE (reference sequence). The germline V and J ends were trimmed by 0 bases and 9 bases, with 13 bases remaining between them.

The chain employs TRBV5-4 and TRBJ2-1; tentatively, D is TRBD2 (6 bases). The receptor comes from a man in his 60s with active or convalescent COVID-19. The source material was peripheral blood. CDR3 DNA: TGTGCCAGCAGCTTGGGGCGGGGCTCAGGTGAGCAGTTCTTC. It encodes CASSLGRGSGEQFF.